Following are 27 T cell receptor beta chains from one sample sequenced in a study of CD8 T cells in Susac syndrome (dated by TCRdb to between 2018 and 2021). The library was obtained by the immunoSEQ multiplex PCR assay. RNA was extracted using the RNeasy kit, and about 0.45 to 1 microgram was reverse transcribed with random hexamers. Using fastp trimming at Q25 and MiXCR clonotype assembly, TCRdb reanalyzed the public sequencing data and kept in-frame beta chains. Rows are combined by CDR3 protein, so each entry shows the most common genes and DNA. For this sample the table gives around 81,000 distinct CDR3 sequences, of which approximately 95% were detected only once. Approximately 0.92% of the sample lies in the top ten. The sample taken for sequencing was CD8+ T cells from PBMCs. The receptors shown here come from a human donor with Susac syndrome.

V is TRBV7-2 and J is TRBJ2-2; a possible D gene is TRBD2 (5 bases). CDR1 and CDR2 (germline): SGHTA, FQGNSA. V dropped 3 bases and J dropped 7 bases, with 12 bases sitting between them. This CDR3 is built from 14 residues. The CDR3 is CASSLGRSDGELFF. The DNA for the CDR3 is TGTGCCAGCAGCTTGGGGAGATCTGACGGGGAGCTGTTTTTT.

The CDR3 DNA reads as TGCAGTCCCGGGACAGGGGAAGAGACCCAGTACTTC. Protein product: CSPGTGEETQYF. The chain carries TRBV20-1 and TRBJ2-5; 10 nucleotides agree with TRBD1. Trimming cost V 8 bases and J 3 bases; bases outside gene matches: 3. Germline lookup yields CDR1 DFQATT and CDR2 SNEGSKA (reference sequence). There are 12 residues in the CDR3.

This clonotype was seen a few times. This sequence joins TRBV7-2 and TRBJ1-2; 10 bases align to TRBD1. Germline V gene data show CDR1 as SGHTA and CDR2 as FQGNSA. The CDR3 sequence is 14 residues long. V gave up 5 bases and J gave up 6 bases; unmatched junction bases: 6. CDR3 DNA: TGTGCCAGCAGCCCCGGCGGGACAGGGGATGGCTACACCTTC. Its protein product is CASSPGGTGDGYTF. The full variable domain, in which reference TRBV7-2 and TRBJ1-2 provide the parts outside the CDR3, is GAGVSQSPSNKVTEKGKDVELRCDPISGHTALYWYRQSLGQGLEFLIYFQGNSAPDKSGLPSDRFSAERTGGSVSTLTIQRTQQEDSAVYLCASSPGGTGDGYTFGSGTRLTVV.

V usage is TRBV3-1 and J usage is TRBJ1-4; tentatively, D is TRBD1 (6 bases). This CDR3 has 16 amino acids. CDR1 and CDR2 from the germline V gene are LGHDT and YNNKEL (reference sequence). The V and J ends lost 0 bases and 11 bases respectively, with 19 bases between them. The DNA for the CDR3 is TGTGCCAGCAGCCAAGATGAGGGGGTAATAATGAAGAAACTGTTTTTT. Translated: CASSQDEGVIMKKLFF.

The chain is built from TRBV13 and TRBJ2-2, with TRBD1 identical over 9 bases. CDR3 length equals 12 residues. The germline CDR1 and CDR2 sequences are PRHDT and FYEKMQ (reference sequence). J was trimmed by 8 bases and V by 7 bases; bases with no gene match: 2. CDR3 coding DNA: TGTGCCAGCAACAGGGGGCTAGGGGAGCTGTTTTTT. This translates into CASNRGLGELFF.

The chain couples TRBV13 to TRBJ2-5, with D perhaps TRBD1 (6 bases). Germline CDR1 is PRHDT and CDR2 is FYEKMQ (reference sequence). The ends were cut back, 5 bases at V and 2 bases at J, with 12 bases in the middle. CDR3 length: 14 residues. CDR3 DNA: TGTGCCAGCAGCCCCGGCGGACAGCAAGAGACCCAGTACTTC. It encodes CASSPGGQQETQYF.

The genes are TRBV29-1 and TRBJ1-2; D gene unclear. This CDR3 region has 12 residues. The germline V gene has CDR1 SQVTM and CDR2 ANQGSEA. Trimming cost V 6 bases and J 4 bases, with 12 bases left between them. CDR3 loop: CSVEMETYGYTF. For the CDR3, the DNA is TGCAGCGTGGAAATGGAAACCTATGGCTACACCTTC.

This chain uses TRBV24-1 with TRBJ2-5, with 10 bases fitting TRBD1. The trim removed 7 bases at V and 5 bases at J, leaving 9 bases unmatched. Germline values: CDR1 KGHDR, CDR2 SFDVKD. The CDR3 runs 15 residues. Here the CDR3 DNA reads TGTGCCACCAGCGAGGGACAGGGGCAGTGGGAGACCCAGTACTTC. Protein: CATSEGQGQWETQYF.

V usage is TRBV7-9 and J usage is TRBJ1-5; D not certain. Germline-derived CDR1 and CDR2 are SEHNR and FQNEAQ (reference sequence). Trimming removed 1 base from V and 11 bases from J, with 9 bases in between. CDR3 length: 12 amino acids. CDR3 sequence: CASSLENQSQHF. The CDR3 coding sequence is TGTGCCAGCAGCTTAGAGAATCAATCCCAGCATTTT.

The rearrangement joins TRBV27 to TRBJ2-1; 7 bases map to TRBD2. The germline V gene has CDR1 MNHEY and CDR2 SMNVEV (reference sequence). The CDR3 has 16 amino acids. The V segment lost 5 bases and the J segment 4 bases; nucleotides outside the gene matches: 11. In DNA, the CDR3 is TGTGCCAGCAGTGACACATCAGGCGGGGGATACAATGAGCAGTTCTTC. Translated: CASSDTSGGGYNEQFF.

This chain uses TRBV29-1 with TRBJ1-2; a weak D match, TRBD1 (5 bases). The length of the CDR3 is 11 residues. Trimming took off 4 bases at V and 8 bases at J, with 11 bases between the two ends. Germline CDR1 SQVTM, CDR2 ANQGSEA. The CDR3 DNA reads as TGCAGCGTTGGGGGGATTCGGGGCTACACCTTC. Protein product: CSVGGIRGYTF.

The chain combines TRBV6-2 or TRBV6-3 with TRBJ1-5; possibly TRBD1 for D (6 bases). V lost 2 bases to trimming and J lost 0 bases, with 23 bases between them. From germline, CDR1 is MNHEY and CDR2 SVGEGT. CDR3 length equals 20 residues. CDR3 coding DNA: TGTGCCAGCAGTTACCGACTAAAGACAGGAATCCTCCTTAGCAATCAGCCCCAGCATTTT. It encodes CASSYRLKTGILLSNQPQHF.

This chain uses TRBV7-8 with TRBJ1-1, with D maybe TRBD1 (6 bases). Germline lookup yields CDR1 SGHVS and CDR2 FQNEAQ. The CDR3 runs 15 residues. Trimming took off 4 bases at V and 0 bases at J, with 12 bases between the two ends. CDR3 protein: CASSSQQGLNTEAFF. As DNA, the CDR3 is TGTGCCAGCAGCTCCCAACAGGGACTGAACACTGAAGCTTTCTTT.

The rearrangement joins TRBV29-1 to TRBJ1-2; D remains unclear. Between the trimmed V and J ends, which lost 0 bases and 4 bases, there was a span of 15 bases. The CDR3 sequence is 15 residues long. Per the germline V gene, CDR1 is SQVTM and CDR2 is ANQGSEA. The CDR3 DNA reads TGCAGCGTTGAAGATCTACGACCTACGGGCTATGGCTACACCTTC. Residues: CSVEDLRPTGYGYTF.

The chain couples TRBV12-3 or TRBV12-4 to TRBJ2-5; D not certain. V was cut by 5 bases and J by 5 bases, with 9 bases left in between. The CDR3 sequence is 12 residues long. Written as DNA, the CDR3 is TGTGCCAGCAGTCTGGACGTTGAGACCCAGTACTTC. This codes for CASSLDVETQYF.

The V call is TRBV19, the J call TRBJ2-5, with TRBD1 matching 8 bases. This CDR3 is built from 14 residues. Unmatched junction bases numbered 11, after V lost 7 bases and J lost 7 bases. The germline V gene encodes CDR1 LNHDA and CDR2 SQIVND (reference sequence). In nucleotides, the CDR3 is TGTGCCAGTATGGACAGGGATGACTTCTGGACCCAGTACTTC. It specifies CASMDRDDFWTQYF.

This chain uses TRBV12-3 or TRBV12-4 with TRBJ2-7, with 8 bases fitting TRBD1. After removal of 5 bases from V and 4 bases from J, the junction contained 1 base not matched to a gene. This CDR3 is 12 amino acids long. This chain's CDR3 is CASSRTGYEQYF. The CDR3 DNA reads TGTGCCAGCAGTCGGACAGGGTACGAGCAGTACTTC.

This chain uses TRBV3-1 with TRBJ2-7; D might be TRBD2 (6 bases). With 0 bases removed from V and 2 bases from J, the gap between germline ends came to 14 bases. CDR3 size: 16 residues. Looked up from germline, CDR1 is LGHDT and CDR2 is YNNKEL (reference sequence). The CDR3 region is CASSQDVAGITYEQYF. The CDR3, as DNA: TGTGCCAGCAGCCAAGATGTGGCGGGGATAACCTACGAGCAGTACTTC.

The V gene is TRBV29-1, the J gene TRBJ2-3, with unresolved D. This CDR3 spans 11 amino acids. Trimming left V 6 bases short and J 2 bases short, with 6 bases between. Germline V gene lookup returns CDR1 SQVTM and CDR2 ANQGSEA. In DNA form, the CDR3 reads TGCAGCGTCGAGAACACAGATACGCAGTATTTT. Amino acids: CSVENTDTQYF.

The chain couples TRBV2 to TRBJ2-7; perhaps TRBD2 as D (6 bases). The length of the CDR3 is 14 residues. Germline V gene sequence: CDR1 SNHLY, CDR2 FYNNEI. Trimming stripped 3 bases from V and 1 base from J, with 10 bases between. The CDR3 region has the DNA TGTGCCAGCAGTGACGGGACTGCTTCCTACGAGCAGTACTTC. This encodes CASSDGTASYEQYF.

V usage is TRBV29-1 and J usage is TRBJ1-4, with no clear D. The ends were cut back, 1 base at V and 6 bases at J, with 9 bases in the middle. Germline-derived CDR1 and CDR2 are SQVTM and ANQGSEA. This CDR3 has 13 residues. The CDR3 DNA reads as TGCAGCGTTGAAGTGTCGTTTGATGAAAAACTGTTTTTT. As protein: CSVEVSFDEKLFF.

CDR3 in DNA: TGCGCCAGCAGCCCGGATGGACATGGCTACACCTTC. It yields the protein CASSPDGHGYTF. V gene TRBV5-1 combines with J gene TRBJ1-2; D unclear. Germline assignment: CDR1 SGHRS and CDR2 YFSETQ. Trimming removed 4 bases at V and 6 bases at J, with 10 bases between. The CDR3 is made up of 12 amino acids.

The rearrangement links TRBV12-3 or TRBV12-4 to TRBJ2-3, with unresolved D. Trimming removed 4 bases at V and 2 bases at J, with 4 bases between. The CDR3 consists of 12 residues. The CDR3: CASSSSTDTQYF. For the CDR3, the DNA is TGTGCCAGCAGTTCCTCCACAGATACGCAGTATTTT.

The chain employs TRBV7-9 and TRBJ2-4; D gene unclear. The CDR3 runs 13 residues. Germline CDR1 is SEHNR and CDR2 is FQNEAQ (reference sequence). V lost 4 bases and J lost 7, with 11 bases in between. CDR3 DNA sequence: TGTGCCAGCAGCTCCCCCCCTGGGAACATTCAGTACTTC. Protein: CASSSPPGNIQYF.

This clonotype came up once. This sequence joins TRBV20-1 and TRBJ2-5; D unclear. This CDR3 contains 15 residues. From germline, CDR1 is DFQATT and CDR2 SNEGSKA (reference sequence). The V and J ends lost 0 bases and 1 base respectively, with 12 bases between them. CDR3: CSARDRRAPQETQYF. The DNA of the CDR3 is TGCAGTGCTAGAGACCGTAGAGCGCCCCAAGAGACCCAGTACTTC.

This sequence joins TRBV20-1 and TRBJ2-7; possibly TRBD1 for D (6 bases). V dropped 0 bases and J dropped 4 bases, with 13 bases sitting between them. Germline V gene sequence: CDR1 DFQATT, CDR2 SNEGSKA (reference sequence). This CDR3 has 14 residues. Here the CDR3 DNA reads TGCAGTGCTAGAGACCCCCGGGACACATACGAGCAGTACTTC. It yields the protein CSARDPRDTYEQYF.

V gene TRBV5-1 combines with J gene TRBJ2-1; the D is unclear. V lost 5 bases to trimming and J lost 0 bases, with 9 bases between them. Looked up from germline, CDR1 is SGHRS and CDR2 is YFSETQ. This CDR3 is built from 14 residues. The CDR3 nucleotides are TGCGCCAGCAGAATCGAGAGCTCCTACAATGAGCAGTTCTTC. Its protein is CASRIESSYNEQFF. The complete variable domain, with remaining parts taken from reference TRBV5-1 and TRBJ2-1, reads KAGVTQTPRYLIKTRGQQVTLSCSPISGHRSVSWYQQTPGQGLQFLFEYFSETQRNKGNFPGRFSGRQFSNSRSEMNVSTLELGDSALYLCASRIESSYNEQFFGPGTRLTVL.